This T cell receptor (beta chain) was captured by sequencing in a study of early stage breast cancer tumors. General study results and limits: Commonly generated sequences made up most enriched TCRB sequences shared between patients.

A word on this clone: Its antigen is undetermined.

This CDR3 has 13 residues. The V and J ends lost 0 bases and 7 bases respectively, with 7 bases between them. Per the germline V gene, CDR1 is KGHSH and CDR2 is LQKENI. Measured with immunoSEQ multiplex PCR; TCRdb has only the in-frame clones, and not every one. The sample shows about 53,000 clones, about 93% of them seen only once. The V call is TRBV18, the J call TRBJ2-4; D gene uncertain. The material sequenced was blood. This sequence originates from a person aged 70 to 85 with breast cancer. The CDR3 region is CASSPPKANIQYF. DNA of the CDR3: TGTGCCAGCTCACCACCAAAAGCCAACATTCAGTACTTC.